The 16 T cell receptor beta chains presented below share a single source sample, sequenced in a study of blood T cell repertoires in COVID-19. Data came from immunoSEQ multiplex PCR; TCRdb stores just in-frame clones and leaves some out. The profile covers around 200,000 clones, with 75% to 85% appearing a single time and around 7% taken by the ten largest. Sequencing was performed on PBMCs or T cells enriched from blood (not recorded which). The receptors originated from a woman between 35 and 50 years old with acute COVID-19.

The chain links TRBV24-1 to TRBJ1-3, with 8 bases matching TRBD1. The CDR3 covers 19 residues. Trimming cost V 0 bases and J 1 base; bases outside gene matches: 10. CDR1 KGHDR and CDR2 SFDVKD come from the germline V gene. The CDR3 nucleotides are TGTGCCACCAGTGATTTGTACAGGGGGGGGAAGGCTTCTGGAAACACCATATATTTT. Amino acids: CATSDLYRGGKASGNTIYF.

The gene calls are TRBV10-3 and TRBJ1-5; 9 bases match TRBD1. In germline, CDR1 is ENHRY, CDR2 SYGVKD. Trimming cost V 6 bases and J 5 bases; bases outside gene matches: 5. This CDR3 spans 14 amino acids. CDR3 in amino acids: CAIRGDRVDQPQHF. The DNA of the CDR3 is TGTGCCATCAGGGGGGACAGGGTAGATCAGCCCCAGCATTTT.

This chain links TRBV10-3 with TRBJ1-1; no reliable D call. V shed 2 bases and J shed 5 bases, with 9 bases lying between them. The CDR3 runs to 13 residues. Germline loops: CDR1 ENHRY, CDR2 SYGVKD. The CDR3 spells CAISEADTTEAFF. In DNA form, the CDR3 reads TGTGCCATCAGTGAGGCCGACACGACTGAAGCTTTCTTT.

V gene TRBV5-6 combines with J gene TRBJ2-7; the D gene is possibly TRBD2 (6 bases). Trimming removed 4 bases from V and 1 base from J, with 12 bases in between. The CDR3 sequence is 14 residues long. Germline-derived CDR1 and CDR2 are SGHDT and YYEEEE. The CDR3 here is CASSPGLISYEQYF. DNA of the CDR3: TGTGCCAGCAGCCCGGGACTGATTTCCTACGAGCAGTACTTC.

This clone came up a few times. The chain links TRBV28 to TRBJ1-2; 8 bases line up with TRBD1. This CDR3 contains 15 residues. J was trimmed by 8 bases and V by 2 bases; bases with no gene match: 10. The germline gives CDR1 MDHEN, CDR2 SYDVKM. DNA for the CDR3: TGTGCCAGCAGTTTAAGGCAGGGGGCCGTCGGGGGCTACACCTTC. This sequence encodes CASSLRQGAVGGYTF.

J is TRBJ1-2 and V is TRBV6-5, with D possibly matching TRBD1 (6 bases). Trimming removed 4 bases at V and 0 bases at J, with 15 bases between. This CDR3 has 16 residues. The germline V gene encodes CDR1 MNHEY and CDR2 SVGAGI. CDR3 loop: CASSSPRGGSNYGYTF. The CDR3 bases are TGTGCCAGCAGTTCCCCGAGGGGGGGCTCTAACTATGGCTACACCTTC.

This clone was seen only a few times. CDR3 amino acids: CASSTGATAFF. Written as DNA, the CDR3 is TGTGCCAGTAGCACAGGGGCGACGGCTTTCTTT. The V gene is TRBV19, the J gene TRBJ1-1, with 7 bases identical to TRBD1. The germline V gene encodes CDR1 LNHDA and CDR2 SQIVND (reference sequence). The CDR3 extends over 11 amino acids. V shed 6 bases, J shed 11 bases, and the junction held 6 bases outside the gene matches.

The chain is built from TRBV5-1 and TRBJ1-1; TRBD1 is a possible D gene (5 bases). This CDR3 region has 14 residues. V was cut by 7 bases and J by 2 bases, with 15 bases left in between. Germline loops: CDR1 SGHRS, CDR2 YFSETQ. CDR3 in amino acids: CASCATGANTEAFF. The CDR3 region has the DNA TGCGCCAGCTGCGCTACAGGCGCTAACACTGAAGCTTTCTTT.

The rearrangement uses TRBV9 and TRBJ1-2; TRBD1 matches 9 bases. The germline V gene encodes CDR1 SGDLS and CDR2 YYNGEE. The CDR3 spans 14 residues. Trimming removed 4 bases from V and 6 bases from J; junction bases left unmatched: 7. The CDR3: CASSSRDRVNGYTF. CDR3 DNA sequence: TGTGCCAGCAGCTCACGGGACAGGGTCAATGGCTACACCTTC.

This clone was detected only a few times. The chain recombines TRBV12-3 or TRBV12-4 with TRBJ1-2; 7 positions agree with TRBD1. The V gene end was trimmed by 9 bases and the J gene end by 5 bases; junction bases not matched to a gene: 6. This CDR3 has 12 amino acids. The CDR3 protein is CASKTGSYGYTF. The CDR3, as DNA: TGTGCCAGTAAGACAGGGTCGTATGGCTACACCTTC.

This clone was observed a handful of times. The chain uses TRBV15 and TRBJ1-1; tentatively, D is TRBD1 (6 bases). This CDR3 has 14 residues. Trimming took 3 bases from V and 5 from J, leaving 13 bases between them. Germline CDR1 is LNHNV and CDR2 is YYDKDF (reference sequence). CDR3 in amino acids: CATSSQGGGTEAFF. The CDR3 nucleotides read TGTGCCACCAGCAGTCAGGGAGGGGGTACTGAAGCTTTCTTT.

The chain employs TRBV30 and TRBJ1-5; D gene unclear. The ends were cut back, 2 bases at V and 4 bases at J, with 15 bases in the middle. CDR1 and CDR2 (germline): GTSNPN, SVGIG (reference sequence). The CDR3 is made up of 15 amino acids. CDR3 protein: CAWSFTGINNQPQHF. CDR3 nucleotide sequence: TGTGCCTGGAGTTTCACGGGGATAAATAATCAGCCCCAGCATTTT.

CDR3 nucleotides: TGTGCCAGCAGTGGGAAGGGGGCGCCGGGCACAGATACGCAGTATTTT. Translated, it gives CASSGKGAPGTDTQYF. The chain uses TRBV6-6 and TRBJ2-3, with TRBD1 identical over 7 bases. The V segment lost 5 bases and the J segment 1 base; nucleotides outside the gene matches: 9. The V gene's germline CDR1 is MNHNY and CDR2 SVGAGI (reference sequence). CDR3 length equals 16 residues.

The chain combines TRBV5-1 with TRBJ1-3; the D gene is possibly TRBD1 (6 bases). The CDR3 is 16 amino acids. Trimming removed 0 bases from V and 0 bases from J, with 10 bases in between. From germline, CDR1 is SGHRS and CDR2 YFSETQ. CDR3 loop: CASSLGTVASGNTIYF. The CDR3 DNA sequence: TGCGCCAGCAGCTTGGGGACAGTAGCCTCTGGAAACACCATATATTTT. The full variable domain, in which reference TRBV5-1 and TRBJ1-3 provide the parts outside the CDR3, is KAGVTQTPRYLIKTRGQQVTLSCSPISGHRSVSWYQQTPGQGLQFLFEYFSETQRNKGNFPGRFSGRQFSNSRSEMNVSTLELGDSALYLCASSLGTVASGNTIYFGEGSWLTVV.

Comment on this clone: Its ends do not fully match the called genes, so a read error is possible. The rearrangement uses TRBV4-1 and TRBJ1-5, with 8 bases matching TRBD1. The germline gives CDR1 MGHRA, CDR2 YSYEKL. CDR3 length equals 16 residues. As DNA, the CDR3 is TGCGCCAGCAGCAAAGATGGACAGGGCGAGGGTCAGCCCCAGCATTTT. Protein product: CASSKDGQGEGQPQHF.

This chain connects TRBV10-3 to TRBJ1-4, with no clear D. V shed 6 bases and J shed 0 bases, with 14 bases lying between them. Germline CDR1 ENHRY, CDR2 SYGVKD. The CDR3 is made up of 16 amino acids. The CDR3 here is CAISPRLPATNEKLFF. Written as DNA, the CDR3 is TGTGCCATCAGCCCTAGGTTGCCCGCAACTAATGAAAAACTGTTTTTT.